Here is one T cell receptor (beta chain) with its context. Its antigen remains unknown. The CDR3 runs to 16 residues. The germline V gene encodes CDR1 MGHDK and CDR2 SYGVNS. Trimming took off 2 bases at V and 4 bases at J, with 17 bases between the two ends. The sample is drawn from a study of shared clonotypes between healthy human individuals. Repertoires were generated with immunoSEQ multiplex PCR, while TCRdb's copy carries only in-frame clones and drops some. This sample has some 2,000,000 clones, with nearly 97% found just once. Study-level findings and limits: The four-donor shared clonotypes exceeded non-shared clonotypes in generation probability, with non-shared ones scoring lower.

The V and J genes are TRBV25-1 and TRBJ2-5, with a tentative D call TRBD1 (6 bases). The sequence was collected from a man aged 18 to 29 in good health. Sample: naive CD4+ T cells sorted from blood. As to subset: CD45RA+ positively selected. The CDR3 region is CASSEGGRGGRETQYF. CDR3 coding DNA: TGTGCCAGCAGTGAAGGAGGCAGGGGTGGACGAGAGACCCAGTACTTC.